This T cell receptor beta chain was sequenced during a study of PD-1 blockade in classical Hodgkin lymphoma. The time point denotes: newly diagnosed, previously untreated cHL patient sample. It was by magnetic negative selection that CD4+ T cells were purified from thawed PBMCs. Here immunoSEQ multiplex PCR was the method, and the copy in TCRdb shows in-frame clones only, minus some. The sample shows fewer than 40,000 clones, about 87% of them seen only once. After removal of 2 bases from V and 5 bases from J, the junction contained 11 bases not matched to a gene. Germline V gene data show CDR1 as SQVTM and CDR2 as ANQGSEA. The CDR3 runs to 18 residues.

This TCR came from a human donor with classical Hodgkin lymphoma. The chain joins TRBV29-1 to TRBJ2-3, with 15 bases that match TRBD2. Sequenced input: CD4+ T cells from blood. CDR3 sequence: CSVEPWTSGRAVGDTQYF. The CDR3 coding sequence is TGCAGCGTTGAACCTTGGACTAGCGGGAGGGCCGTCGGAGATACGCAGTATTTT.